The clone carrying this T cell receptor (beta chain) was found once. Its matching antigen is unknown. The second PCR ran about 6 to 11 cycles with a sample-barcoded 5' primer and J-beta primers. A 12-random-nucleotide template-switch adaptor tagged each cDNA molecule. From the 5' RACE reads, TCRdb called clonotypes with MiXCR, one entry per CDR3 protein. This table has some 1.1 million distinct CDR3 sequences, 35% to 45% appearing once. This CDR3 is 14 amino acids long. Germline V CDR1 and CDR2: GTSNPN, SVGIG (reference sequence). Extraction yielded at least 6 micrograms of total RNA per sample. The entry originates in a study of blood T cells in healthy people across ages. Overall study: About one barcoded TCR beta cDNA was captured per two T cells. Whole-study findings and limits: Donor CMV status was unknown, possibly confounding expanded clonotype changes.

The chain uses TRBV30 and TRBJ2-5; a weak D match, TRBD1 (5 bases). The J call is uncertain, as TRBJ2-7 better fits the DNA end. The source of this sequence is a man aged 18 to 30 in good health. Sequences were obtained from blood. The CDR3, as DNA: TGTGCCTGGACCCAGGCAGGGATCTCCTACGAGCAGTACTTC. Translated: CAWTQAGISYEQYF.